The rows below give T cell receptor beta chains drawn from one sample of a study of blood T cell repertoires in COVID-19. TCRdb's copy holds only in-frame clones and misses some; the assay was immunoSEQ multiplex PCR. The profile shows 250,000 to 350,000 clones, roughly 86% of them singletons. Sequencing input: peripheral blood. The receptors were gathered from a woman aged 30 to 39 with COVID-19, enrolled during active disease. The conserved cysteine and the conserved F or W are not part of the CDR3 here.

>TRBV28|TRBJ2-1
ASSPLRGGEYNEQF
>TRBV6-6|TRBJ1-2
ASSYSAGEDYGYT
>TRBV28|TRBJ2-7
ASLGYRTLYEQY
>TRBV28|TRBJ1-1
ATKDRATEAF
>TRBV29-1|TRBJ2-2
SVEEGLAGGSSNTGELF
>TRBV5-6|TRBJ2-5
ASSFRVARETQY
>TRBV5-1|TRBJ1-4
ASSGAGRDEKLF
>TRBV7-8|TRBJ2-1
ASSLEAGGQF
>TRBV10-1|TRBJ2-7
ASSESGGSVDEQY
>TRBV2|TRBJ2-7
ASSARRSDEQY
>TRBV19|TRBJ2-7
ASSKGTGSPYEQY
>TRBV5-5|TRBJ2-1
ASGAEGLAGGEQF
>TRBV6-5|TRBJ2-6
ASSSTGGPGANVLT
>TRBV10-3|TRBJ1-6
AISDSEENSPLH
>TRBV19|TRBJ2-5
ASSIQDGETQY
>TRBV28|TRBJ1-5
ASRTGTGRDPQH
>TRBV5-1|TRBJ2-2
ASSISGRRANGELF